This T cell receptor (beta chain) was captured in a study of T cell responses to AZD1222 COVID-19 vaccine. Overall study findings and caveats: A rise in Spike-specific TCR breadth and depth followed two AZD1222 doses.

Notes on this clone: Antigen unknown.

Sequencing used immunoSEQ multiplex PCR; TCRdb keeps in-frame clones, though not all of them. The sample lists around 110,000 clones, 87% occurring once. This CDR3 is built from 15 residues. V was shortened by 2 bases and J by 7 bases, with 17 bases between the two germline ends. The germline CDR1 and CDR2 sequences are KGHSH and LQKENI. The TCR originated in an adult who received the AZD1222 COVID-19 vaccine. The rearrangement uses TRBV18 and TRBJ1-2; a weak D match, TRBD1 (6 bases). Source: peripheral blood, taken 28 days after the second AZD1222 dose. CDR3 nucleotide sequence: TGTGCCAGCTCACCATCGGGGGCGGCTAGGAGTGGCTACACCTTC. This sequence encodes CASSPSGAARSGYTF.